This is a list of T cell receptor beta chains from one sample in a study of blood T cells in healthy people across ages. One entry per CDR3 protein, called by TCRdb with MiXCR from the 5' RACE reads. The table includes more than 1,400,000 distinct CDR3 sequences, 42% detected once. Input material: blood. These receptors came from a woman between 18 and 30 years old in good health. The conserved cysteine and the conserved F or W are not part of the CDR3 here. Each record gives: V gene, J gene, D gene, CDR3 length, CDR3 protein. The D gene is left open where the match is weak.

>TRBV29-1|TRBJ2-5|TRBD2|13
SLSRGGGPQETQY
>TRBV2|TRBJ2-5|TRBD1|13
ASTGQGLIGETQY
>TRBV29-1|TRBJ2-7|TRBD2|14
SVEDQTSGKDYEQY
>TRBV20-1|TRBJ2-1|TRBD2|18
SASNFPRTSGRWGHNEQF
>TRBV9|.|.|14
ASSSYTSRTVETQY
>TRBV30|TRBJ2-3|.|8
AWSENTQY
>TRBV4-1|TRBJ2-3|.|15
ASSQEGGSGSTDTQY
>TRBV20-1|TRBJ1-2|.|12
SATGTGQNYGYT
>TRBV19|TRBJ2-1|TRBD2|16
ASSPYSRLAGEANEQF
>TRBV18|TRBJ2-1|.|16
ASSPGRASRTTYNEQF
>TRBV12-3/TRBV12-4|TRBJ2-3|.|9
ASLRTDAQY
>TRBV7-9|TRBJ2-1|.|10
ASSLDSDEQF
>TRBV7-9|TRBJ2-5|.|12
ASSFRGQQETQY
>TRBV2|TRBJ1-2|.|9
ASRGEGGYT
>TRBV30|TRBJ1-2|.|14
AWGSWGDDQNYGYT
>TRBV14|TRBJ2-7|.|14
ASSQDFSTDSYEQY
>TRBV2|TRBJ1-5|.|14
ASRGIGVYPNQPQH
>TRBV20-1|TRBJ2-7|TRBD2|12
SADPGLAGYEQY
>TRBV6-1|TRBJ2-3|.|13
ASRIPGRLTDTQY
>TRBV9|TRBJ2-3|.|13
ASTPPEGSVDTQY
>TRBV25-1|.|TRBD1|10
ASSGTGVEQY
>TRBV5-6|TRBJ2-6|TRBD1|15
ASTLWDRVSGANVLT
>TRBV2|TRBJ2-2|TRBD1|14
AIRKGQGENTGELF
>TRBV29-1|TRBJ1-4|TRBD1|12
SVEWTGGTRKLF
>TRBV7-9|.|.|13
ASSLGGLVTYEQY
>TRBV20-1|TRBJ2-5|.|14
SARRLAVSGQETQY
>TRBV10-3|TRBJ1-2|.|9
AISPNYGYT
>TRBV12-3/TRBV12-4|TRBJ2-3|TRBD2|15
ASRPRTSGTSTDTQY
>TRBV20-1|TRBJ2-3|.|11
SAYGPRTDTQY
>TRBV27|TRBJ2-3|.|11
ASTARVTDTQY
>TRBV11-2|TRBJ2-1|TRBD2|15
ASSLATGTSGMVEQF
>TRBV5-1|TRBJ1-2|TRBD1|11
ASGETGTYGYT
>TRBV2|TRBJ1-4|.|14
ASRETATAQNEKLF